Below, one T cell receptor (beta chain) is given with its context. Its matching antigen is unknown. CDR3 length equals 12 residues. Germline assignment: CDR1 SGDLS and CDR2 YYNGEE. V was trimmed by 0 bases and J by 6 bases, leaving 4 bases between them. The protocol was immunoSEQ multiplex PCR, while the TCRdb copy is restricted to in-frame clones and leaves out a portion. Seen here are roughly 120,000 clones, 75% to 95% observed once, and the top ten hold more than 2.5%. This sample is drawn from a study of T cell responses to AZD1222 COVID-19 vaccine. The study's findings and limits: Just 5 to 7 AZD1222 recipients tested seropositive at baseline. Among vaccine-associated CD4 TCRs, coverage spanned spike, with dominance at 160-218 and 743-854.

V usage is TRBV9 and J usage is TRBJ2-1; D remains ambiguous. This receptor was obtained from an adult in good health. The sample was peripheral blood, taken on day 0 of AZD1222 vaccination. CDR3 coding DNA: TGTGCCAGCAGCGTAGTTGCCAATGAGCAGTTCTTC. This gives the protein CASSVVANEQFF.